Given below is one T cell receptor (beta chain) in context. The antigen is not known. V dropped 5 bases and J dropped 2 bases, with 8 bases sitting between them. The CDR3 runs to 13 residues. CDR1 is KGHDR and CDR2 is SFDVKD in the germline V gene. The data originate from a study of CD8 T cells in ankylosing spondylitis. Study outcomes and limitations: Reports say disease-linked clones showed up significantly more in matched ankylosing spondylitis synovial fluid. A TCR beta motif of eight highly homologous variants appeared characteristic of ankylosing spondylitis blood.

TCRdb reprocessed the 5' RACE reads via MiXCR and lists one record per CDR3 protein. The sample shows hundreds of thousands of distinct CDR3 sequences, 20% to 25% of them seen only once. The specimen was blood, either unsorted or a sorted T cell fraction (not recorded which). The rearrangement links TRBV24-1 to TRBJ1-2; D not resolved. The sequence came from a male donor with ankylosing spondylitis or in good health (not recorded which). The CDR3 sequence is CATSGGSNYGYTF. CDR3 DNA: TGTGCCACCAGTGGCGGCAGCAACTATGGCTACACCTTC.